This TCR beta chain appears in the sequencing data of a study of blood T cell repertoires in COVID-19. Study-level information: Italy, Spain and the United States were the sources of the convalescent and acute COVID-19 samples. Sources were T cells, B-cell-depleted T cells, or PBMCs; the material itself was cDNA or gDNA.

V lost 3 bases and J lost 5; bases outside the gene matches: 3. The CDR3 runs 14 residues. Germline V gene lookup returns CDR1 SGHAT and CDR2 FQNNGV. Per the original methods: Reference gene primers were amplified, and this amplification served to estimate nucleated cell counts. Method: immunoSEQ multiplex PCR; TCRdb's copy keeps in-frame clones and lacks some. The V and J calls and the clone size are those of that table, but D and trimming were determined from the DNA. The data contain about 100,000 clones, 65% to 90% of them singletons. The receptor was isolated from an older man with active or convalescent COVID-19. Sequencing used peripheral blood. This chain joins TRBV11-2 and TRBJ2-2; 7 bases line up with TRBD2. The CDR3 reads CASSFLRGTGELFF. DNA for the CDR3: TGTGCCAGCAGCTTTTTGCGGGGGACCGGGGAGCTGTTTTTT. Full variable domain (missing parts from reference TRBV11-2 and TRBJ2-2): EAGVAQSPRYKIIEKRQSVAFWCNPISGHATLYWYQQILGQGPKLLIQFQNNGVVDDSQLPKDRFSAERLKGVDSTLKIQPAKLEDSAVYLCASSFLRGTGELFFGEGSRLTVL.